The T cell receptor (beta chain) described here comes from a study of blood T cell repertoires in COVID-19. At the level of the study: Some COVID-19 samples were acute and others convalescent; all came from the United States, Italy and Spain. In each case, the material was cDNA or gDNA derived from T cells, B-cell-depleted T cells, or PBMCs.

The CDR3 spans 15 residues. Losses at the gene ends were 8 bases for V and 7 bases for J; bases not matched to a gene: 16. The germline V gene has CDR1 ENHRY and CDR2 SYGVKD. Original data processing: Estimates of nucleated cell counts were drawn from the amplification of reference gene primers. Profiled with immunoSEQ multiplex PCR; TCRdb holds only in-frame clones, not every one. V and J calls and clone size come straight from that table; D and trimming were deduced from the DNA. The sample yields around 110,000 clones, approximately 90% seen once. This chain connects TRBV10-3 to TRBJ1-1; TRBD1 matches 7 bases. Sequencing used peripheral blood. The sequence was collected from a woman under 40 with acute or convalescent COVID-19. CDR3: CAISGFAGGRSEAFF. The CDR3 coding sequence is TGTGCCATCTCGGGGTTTGCAGGGGGACGCAGTGAAGCTTTCTTT.